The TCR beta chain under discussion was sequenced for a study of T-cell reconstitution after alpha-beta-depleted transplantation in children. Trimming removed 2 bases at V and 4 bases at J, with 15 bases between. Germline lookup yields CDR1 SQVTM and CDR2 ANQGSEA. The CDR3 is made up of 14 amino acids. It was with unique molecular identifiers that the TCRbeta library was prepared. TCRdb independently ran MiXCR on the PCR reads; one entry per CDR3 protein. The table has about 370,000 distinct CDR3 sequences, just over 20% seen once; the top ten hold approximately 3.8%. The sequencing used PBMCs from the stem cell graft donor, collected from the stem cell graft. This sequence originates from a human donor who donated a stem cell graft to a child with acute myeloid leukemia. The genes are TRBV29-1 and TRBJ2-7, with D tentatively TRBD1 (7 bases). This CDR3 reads CSVENVAGGYEQYF. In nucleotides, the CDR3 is TGCAGCGTTGAAAACGTGGCAGGGGGGTACGAGCAGTACTTC.